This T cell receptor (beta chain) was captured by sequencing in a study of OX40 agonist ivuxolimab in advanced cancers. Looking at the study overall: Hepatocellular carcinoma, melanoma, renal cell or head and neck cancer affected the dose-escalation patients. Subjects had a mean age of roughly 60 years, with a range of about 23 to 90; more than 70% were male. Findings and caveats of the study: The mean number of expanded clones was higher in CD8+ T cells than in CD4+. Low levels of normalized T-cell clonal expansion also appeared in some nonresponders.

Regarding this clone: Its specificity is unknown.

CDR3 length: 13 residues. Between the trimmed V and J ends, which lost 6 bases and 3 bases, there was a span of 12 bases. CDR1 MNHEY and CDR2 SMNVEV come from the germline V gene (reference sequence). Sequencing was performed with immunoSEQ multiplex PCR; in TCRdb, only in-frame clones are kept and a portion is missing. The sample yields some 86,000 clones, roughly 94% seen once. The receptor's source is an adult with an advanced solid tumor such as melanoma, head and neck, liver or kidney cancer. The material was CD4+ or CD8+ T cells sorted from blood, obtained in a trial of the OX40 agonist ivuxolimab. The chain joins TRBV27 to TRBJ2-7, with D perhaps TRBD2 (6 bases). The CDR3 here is CASSPGEVYEQYF. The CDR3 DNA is TGTGCCAGCAGCCCCGGGGAGGTCTACGAGCAGTACTTC.